This entry concerns a single TCR beta chain. No antigen is known for it. The sample comes from a study of cytomegalovirus exposure and HLA in healthy donors. In the PCR, 60 Vbeta and 13 Jbeta primers were used. Clones were read by immunoSEQ multiplex PCR, and TCRdb kept only the in-frame ones, dropping some. Among over 100,000 clones listed, roughly four fifths were seen once. Healthy bone marrow donors made up the cohort. CDR1 and CDR2 from the germline V gene are MNHEY and SMNVEV (reference sequence). CDR3 length: 13 amino acids. Study-wide results and limits: An analysis was carried out later, and it reportedly showed fewer N-insertions in an Asian-associated ancestry cluster than the approximately 700-donor mean.

The chain couples TRBV27 to TRBJ1-6, with D possibly being TRBD1 (5 bases). The sample taken for sequencing was PBMCs. The clonotype was recovered from a male donor in good health and CMV-seronegative. The DNA for the CDR3 is TGTGCTGGGGGGAGCTCCTATAATTCACCCCTCCACTTT. It encodes CAGGSSYNSPLHF.